This passage covers 8 T cell receptor beta chains from one sample sequenced in a study of cytomegalovirus exposure and HLA in healthy donors. Profiled with immunoSEQ multiplex PCR; TCRdb holds only in-frame clones, not every one. The table includes 150,000 or so clones, approximately 94% detected once. The sequenced sample consisted of PBMCs. The receptors were sampled from a man aged 18 to 30 in good health and CMV-seropositive.

The gene calls are TRBV11-2 and TRBJ2-1; TRBD1 matches at 9 bases. The V segment lost 7 bases and the J segment 7 bases; nucleotides outside the gene matches: 8. The CDR3 covers 14 residues. CDR1 SGHAT and CDR2 FQNNGV come from the germline V gene. The CDR3 DNA is TGTGCCAGCACCACTAACAGGGGGCAGAATGAGCAGTTCTTC. Residues: CASTTNRGQNEQFF.

The V call is TRBV7-8, the J call TRBJ1-1, with D uncertain. V lost 3 bases, J lost 4 bases, and 6 bases lay in between. The CDR3 runs 12 residues. Germline V gene lookup returns CDR1 SGHVS and CDR2 FQNEAQ. DNA for the CDR3: TGTGCCAGCAGCTTGGGGAGCACTGAAGCTTTCTTT. It encodes CASSLGSTEAFF.

CDR3 DNA: TGTGCCAGCAGCTTAGGGGGGAAAAACATTCAGTACTTC. It yields the protein CASSLGGKNIQYF. The V and J genes are TRBV7-3 and TRBJ2-4, with a weak D call TRBD2 (6 bases). The CDR3 loop spans 13 amino acids. Trimming removed 2 bases at V and 4 bases at J, with 6 bases between. The germline CDR1 and CDR2 sequences are SGHTA and FQGTGA.

The rearrangement joins TRBV5-1 to TRBJ1-2, with D possibly being TRBD1 (6 bases). Per the germline V gene, CDR1 is SGHRS and CDR2 is YFSETQ. The CDR3 extends over 12 amino acids. The V end was cut by 0 bases, the J end by 8 bases, with 8 bases between. In DNA, the CDR3 is TGCGCCAGCAGCTTGGACAGGGACGGCTACACCTTC. This gives the protein CASSLDRDGYTF.

In this sample, this clone turned up once. The rearrangement links TRBV28 to TRBJ1-1; 7 bases map to TRBD1. V was pared by 2 bases and J by 0 bases, with 0 bases of the junction left unmatched. The CDR3 is 14 amino acids. CDR1 and CDR2 (germline): MDHEN, SYDVKM. As DNA, the CDR3 is TGTGCCAGCAGTTTAGACAGGGTGAACACTGAAGCTTTCTTT. Translated, it gives CASSLDRVNTEAFF.

This chain connects TRBV28 to TRBJ2-3; 10 bases fit TRBD2. J lost 10 bases, V lost 1 base, and 8 bases had no gene match. From germline, CDR1 is MDHEN and CDR2 SYDVKM. The CDR3 sequence is 15 residues long. This chain's CDR3 is CASSLSGTSDSAQYF. The CDR3 bases are TGTGCCAGCAGTTTATCCGGGACTAGCGACTCCGCGCAGTATTTT.

V is TRBV2 and J is TRBJ2-4, with D perhaps TRBD1 (7 bases). Germline V gene sequence: CDR1 SNHLY, CDR2 FYNNEI. The CDR3 totals 15 residues. With 5 bases removed from V and 12 bases from J, the gap between germline ends came to 23 bases. CDR3 loop: CASSNLGQPGGDQYF. For the CDR3, the DNA is TGTGCCAGCAGTAACTTGGGACAGCCAGGAGGGGATCAGTACTTC.

This chain links TRBV19 with TRBJ2-1, with TRBD2 matching over 8 bases. Germline loops: CDR1 LNHDA, CDR2 SQIVND (reference sequence). CDR3 size: 15 residues. Trimming took 3 bases from V and 7 from J; bases not matched to a gene: 8. CDR3 nucleotides: TGTGCCAGTAGTATTCTACCGGGAGGGGGAAATGAGCAGTTCTTC. This translates into CASSILPGGGNEQFF.